This paragraph covers one T cell receptor (beta chain) sequence. As yet, its antigen is unknown. The data were obtained in a study of cytomegalovirus exposure and HLA in healthy donors. General study results and limits: Investigators reported 164 TCR beta chains as tied to cytomegalovirus. A missense DCLRE1C variant was associated with V- and J-gene trimming of TCR beta chains in a later analysis, and an independent cohort replicated the association. Later analysis placed DRB1 highest and HLA-C lowest in TCR association rates, which differed by HLA locus. Most likely, a cluster of highly shared sequence variants arose as a sequencing artifact.

CDR3 length: 14 residues. Germline CDR1 is MNHNY and CDR2 is SVGAGI (reference sequence). With V trimmed by 6 bases and J by 8 bases, 11 bases remained unmatched. PCR primers comprised 60 Vbeta and 13 Jbeta primers. TCRdb's copy holds only in-frame clones and misses some; the assay was immunoSEQ multiplex PCR. This sample carries some 200,000 clones, about 80% of them seen once, and the ten largest clones take about 0.6%. Sequenced material: PBMCs. The chain joins TRBV6-6 to TRBJ1-2; 8 bases line up with TRBD1. The sequence came from a woman in her thirties or forties in good health and CMV-seronegative. CDR3 sequence reads: CASSSTTGVYGYTF. CDR3 sequence (DNA): TGTGCCAGCAGCTCTACGACAGGGGTGTACGGCTACACCTTC.